The rows below give T cell receptor beta chains drawn from one sample of a study of T cells in Graves' hyperthyroidism and ophthalmopathy. In TCRdb, the multiplex PCR reads were re-called with MiXCR into one record per CDR3 protein. In the table there are some 210,000 distinct CDR3 sequences, roughly 17% of which are singletons. The sample comprised blood. These receptors originate from a man aged 50 or older with Graves' hyperthyroidism. The CDR3 runs from the conserved cysteine through the conserved F or W. D genes are given only for firm matches. A row's size may be missing; if present it is once, few, many or a size class.

>TRBJ2-1|TRBD1|TRBV4-1|-
TGCGCCAGCCACGGGACAGGTGACAATGAGCAGTTCTTC
CASHGTGDNEQFF
>TRBJ2-2|-|TRBV28|many
TGTGCCAGCAGTCGCCCCCTATCTGGTACCGGGGAGCTGTTTTTT
CASSRPLSGTGELFF
>TRBJ2-1|-|TRBV30|many
TGTGCCTGGAGTTGGACACGGATTAATGAGCAGTTCTTC
CAWSWTRINEQFF
>TRBJ1-4|-|TRBV18|many
TGTGCCAGCTCACCCGCCGGGGGAGGAGAAAAACTGTTTTTT
CASSPAGGGEKLFF
>TRBJ2-2|TRBD2|TRBV27|-
TGTGCCAGCAGCGGGACTAGCAGCGGGGAGCTGTTTTTT
CASSGTSSGELFF
>TRBJ2-5|TRBD1|TRBV7-9|few
TGTGCCAGCAGCTTAGCGGGAGACAGGGAATTCGAGGGAGAGACCCAGTACTTC
CASSLAGDREFEGETQYF
>TRBJ1-2|-|TRBV30|many
TGTGCCTGGAGGGTTGGGGAGACCGATGGATATGGCTACACCTTC
CAWRVGETDGYGYTF
>TRBJ1-1|-|TRBV2|many
TGTGCCAGCAATATCGGGGGTACCACTGAAGCTTTCTTT
CASNIGGTTEAFF
>TRBJ2-7|-|TRBV7-9|few
TGTGCCAGCAGCGCCCGGACGGCCCCCTACGAGCAGTACTTC
CASSARTAPYEQYF
>TRBJ2-6|-|TRBV20-1|-
TGCAGTGCTTTTAGCGGCTCTGGGGCCAACGTCCTGACTTTC
CSAFSGSGANVLTF
>TRBJ1-4|-|TRBV15|few
TGTGCCACGACCAGGGAGTGGACTAATGAAAAACTGTTTTTT
CATTREWTNEKLFF
>TRBJ2-5|TRBD1|TRBV7-2|many
TGTGCCAGCAGCTTGGGACAGAACCAAGAGACCCAGTACTTC
CASSLGQNQETQYF
>TRBJ2-1|TRBD2|TRBV9|-
TGTGCCAGCAGCGTAGCGGGAGGTTCCAATGAGCAGTTCTTC
CASSVAGGSNEQFF
>TRBJ1-2|-|TRBV7-2|many
TGTGCCAGCAGCCCTACAGGAACCTATGGCTACACCTTC
CASSPTGTYGYTF
>TRBJ2-5|-|TRBV7-7|many
TGTGCTAGCAGCCAGACAGGAGTAGCAGAGACCCAGTACTTC
CASSQTGVAETQYF
>TRBJ2-5|TRBD1|TRBV5-1|many
TGCGCCAGCGGACCCTCGACAGGGGGCGGGGAGACCCAGTACTTC
CASGPSTGGGETQYF